This TCR beta chain is drawn from a study of CD8+ T cells in alopecia areata. Treatment: oral pan-JAK inhibitor, 5-10 mg twice daily. The investigators collected lesional scalp punch biopsies and peripheral blood from alopecia areata patients. Concerning this clone: Its antigen is not identified.

Extraction and reverse transcription of RNA yielded cDNA as the sequencing template. TCRdb keeps only in-frame clones here, not all; method: immunoSEQ multiplex PCR. The data contain 95,000 to 120,000 clones, 56% of them singletons. Study-level points and caveats: Scalp and blood retained many expanded lesional clones during tofacitinib.

The CDR3 has 11 residues. V shed 7 bases and J shed 9 bases, with 12 bases lying between them. Germline CDR1 MNHEY, CDR2 SVGAGI. Sequences were derived from CD4+ T cells sorted from blood, sampled at week 24, from a patient treated with tofacitinib. This receptor was obtained from a human donor with alopecia areata. V gene TRBV6-5 combines with J gene TRBJ2-5; D possibly corresponds to TRBD1 (5 bases). CDR3 coding DNA: TGTGCCAGCACAGGGTATGACTCCCAGTACTTC. Translating gives CASTGYDSQYF.